What follows is one T cell receptor beta chain and its context. This record comes from a study of blood T cell repertoires in COVID-19. Sequencing used immunoSEQ multiplex PCR; TCRdb keeps in-frame clones, though not all of them. The data hold approximately 260,000 clones, with roughly 80% observed a single time. V was clipped by 0 bases and J by 5 bases, with 8 bases between them. This CDR3 has 13 amino acids. Germline CDR1 and CDR2: SGHTS and YDEGEE. Sequences were obtained from peripheral blood. This sequence was found in a woman aged 60-75 years with active or convalescent COVID-19. This rearrangement joins TRBV5-8 to TRBJ1-1; D gene ambiguous. In nucleotides, the CDR3 is TGTGCCAGCAGCTTGGAAGGGAGGACTGAAGCTTTCTTT. This codes for CASSLEGRTEAFF.